This is a list of T cell receptor beta chains from one sample in a study of OX40 agonist ivuxolimab in advanced cancers. Profiling relied on immunoSEQ multiplex PCR, and the TCRdb table lists in-frame clones only, not all of them. Of around 80,000 clones in the sample, around 80% were seen once. The sequenced sample was CD4+ or CD8+ T cells sorted from blood, obtained in a trial of the OX40 agonist ivuxolimab. Every receptor here comes from an adult with an advanced solid tumor such as melanoma, head and neck, liver or kidney cancer. Both conserved end residues are part of each CDR3. Fields, in order: V gene, D gene, clone size, J gene, CDR3 protein, CDR3 DNA. D genes are given only for firm matches. A clone size is listed for some rows: how often the clone was seen (once, few, many), or a class if it is expanded.

v_call: TRBV30
d_call: .
clone_size: .
j_call: TRBJ2-5
cdr3_aa: CAWSVLGGGQETQYF
cdr3_nt: TGTGCCTGGAGTGTACTAGGGGGGGGCCAAGAGACCCAGTACTTC

v_call: TRBV6-5
d_call: .
clone_size: .
j_call: TRBJ1-5
cdr3_aa: CASSPGQSNNQPQHF
cdr3_nt: TGTGCCAGCAGCCCCGGACAGAGCAACAATCAGCCCCAGCATTTT

v_call: TRBV7-2
d_call: TRBD1
clone_size: few
j_call: TRBJ1-2
cdr3_aa: CASSLGQGNYGYTF
cdr3_nt: TGTGCCAGCAGCTTAGGACAGGGGAACTATGGCTACACCTTC

v_call: TRBV7-3
d_call: .
clone_size: few
j_call: TRBJ2-1
cdr3_aa: CASSPAPGLSEQFF
cdr3_nt: TGTGCCAGCAGCCCCGCCCCCGGACTCAGTGAGCAGTTCTTC

v_call: TRBV10-2
d_call: .
clone_size: .
j_call: TRBJ2-1
cdr3_aa: CASRLSTGTDSYNEQFF
cdr3_nt: TGCGCCAGCAGATTAAGTACCGGGACTGACTCCTACAATGAGCAGTTCTTC

v_call: TRBV21-1
d_call: .
clone_size: .
j_call: TRBJ1-5
cdr3_aa: CASSKKDQEANQPQHF
cdr3_nt: TGTGCCAGCAGCAAAAAGGACCAGGAGGCCAATCAGCCCCAGCATTTT

v_call: TRBV19
d_call: .
clone_size: .
j_call: TRBJ2-7
cdr3_aa: CASSIGSEQCF
cdr3_nt: TGTGCCAGTAGTATAGGGTCCGAGCAGTGCTTC

v_call: TRBV5-1
d_call: .
clone_size: .
j_call: TRBJ1-2
cdr3_aa: CASSLGIEGYGYTF
cdr3_nt: TGCGCCAGCAGCTTGGGAATAGAGGGCTATGGCTACACCTTC

v_call: TRBV6-5
d_call: TRBD1
clone_size: .
j_call: TRBJ2-5
cdr3_aa: CASRRGQLQETQYF
cdr3_nt: TGTGCCAGCAGACGGGGACAGCTCCAAGAGACCCAGTACTTC

v_call: TRBV6-5
d_call: TRBD2
clone_size: .
j_call: TRBJ2-2
cdr3_aa: CASRWGLADTGELFF
cdr3_nt: TGTGCCAGCAGATGGGGACTAGCGGACACCGGGGAGCTGTTTTTT

v_call: TRBV7-9
d_call: .
clone_size: .
j_call: TRBJ2-1
cdr3_aa: CASSSSRPEQFF
cdr3_nt: TGTGCCAGCAGCTCGTCCCGTCCTGAGCAGTTCTTC

v_call: TRBV5-1
d_call: TRBD1
clone_size: .
j_call: TRBJ2-2
cdr3_aa: CASSTGQGGTGELFF
cdr3_nt: TGCGCCAGCAGCACTGGACAGGGTGGTACCGGGGAGCTGTTTTTT

v_call: TRBV15
d_call: .
clone_size: .
j_call: TRBJ1-2
cdr3_aa: CATSRDGELNYGYTF
cdr3_nt: TGTGCCACCAGCAGAGACGGAGAGCTTAACTATGGCTACACCTTC

v_call: TRBV7-9
d_call: .
clone_size: .
j_call: TRBJ1-4
cdr3_aa: CASSIYDRLREKLFF
cdr3_nt: TGTGCCAGCAGCATTTACGACAGGCTGCGTGAAAAACTGTTTTTT

v_call: TRBV7-9
d_call: TRBD2
clone_size: .
j_call: TRBJ2-5
cdr3_aa: CATFQGGYQETQYF
cdr3_nt: TGTGCCACCTTCCAGGGAGGGTACCAAGAGACCCAGTACTTC

v_call: TRBV4-3
d_call: TRBD2
clone_size: .
j_call: TRBJ2-2
cdr3_aa: CASSQAASGRNTGELFF
cdr3_nt: TGCGCCAGCAGCCAAGCCGCTAGCGGAAGGAACACCGGGGAGCTGTTTTTT

v_call: TRBV25-1
d_call: TRBD2
clone_size: .
j_call: TRBJ2-1
cdr3_aa: CASSDHGLADYNEQFF
cdr3_nt: TGTGCCAGCAGTGACCACGGACTAGCGGACTACAATGAGCAGTTCTTC

v_call: TRBV4-2
d_call: .
clone_size: .
j_call: TRBJ2-1
cdr3_aa: CASSSGNEQFF
cdr3_nt: TGTGCCAGCAGCTCCGGAAATGAGCAGTTCTTC

v_call: TRBV19
d_call: .
clone_size: .
j_call: TRBJ1-5
cdr3_aa: CASSLTGGINQPQHF
cdr3_nt: TGTGCCAGTAGTTTAACGGGTGGGATAAATCAGCCCCAGCATTTT

v_call: TRBV6-1
d_call: TRBD1
clone_size: .
j_call: TRBJ1-1
cdr3_aa: CASSEVGTAMNTEAFF
cdr3_nt: TGTGCCAGCAGTGAAGTCGGGACAGCTATGAACACTGAAGCTTTCTTT

v_call: TRBV9
d_call: TRBD2
clone_size: .
j_call: TRBJ2-2
cdr3_aa: CASSALAGGQFGELFF
cdr3_nt: TGTGCCAGCAGCGCCTTAGCGGGGGGGCAGTTCGGGGAGCTGTTTTTT

v_call: TRBV6-6
d_call: TRBD2
clone_size: .
j_call: TRBJ2-7
cdr3_aa: CASSSPGGYEQYF
cdr3_nt: TGTGCCAGCAGTTCCCCGGGGGGCTACGAGCAGTACTTC

v_call: TRBV19
d_call: .
clone_size: .
j_call: TRBJ1-5
cdr3_aa: CASSPWGANNQPQHF
cdr3_nt: TGTGCCAGTAGTCCCTGGGGGGCGAACAATCAGCCCCAGCATTTT

v_call: TRBV5-6
d_call: TRBD1
clone_size: .
j_call: TRBJ2-7
cdr3_aa: CASSRIRDREIYEQYF
cdr3_nt: TGTGCCAGCAGCCGTATCCGGGACAGGGAAATATACGAGCAGTACTTC

v_call: TRBV11-3
d_call: .
clone_size: .
j_call: TRBJ1-4
cdr3_aa: CASSLCRDSSNEKLFF
cdr3_nt: TGTGCCAGCAGCTTATGCCGAGACAGTTCTAATGAAAAACTGTTTTTT

v_call: TRBV4-1
d_call: TRBD2
clone_size: once
j_call: TRBJ2-2
cdr3_aa: CASNSPAGSGELFF
cdr3_nt: TGCGCCAGCAACTCACCAGCGGGGAGCGGGGAGCTGTTTTTT

v_call: TRBV27
d_call: TRBD1
clone_size: .
j_call: TRBJ1-5
cdr3_aa: CASSTGGAGQPQHF
cdr3_nt: TGTGCCAGCAGTACAGGGGGCGCGGGTCAGCCCCAGCATTTT

v_call: TRBV4-1
d_call: .
clone_size: .
j_call: TRBJ1-5
cdr3_aa: CASSLDRYSNQPQHF
cdr3_nt: TGCGCCAGCAGCCTAGACAGGTATAGCAATCAGCCCCAGCATTTT

v_call: TRBV11-2
d_call: .
clone_size: .
j_call: TRBJ2-6
cdr3_aa: CASSLDVGANVLTF
cdr3_nt: TGTGCCAGCAGCTTAGATGTAGGGGCCAACGTCCTGACTTTC

v_call: TRBV18
d_call: .
clone_size: .
j_call: TRBJ1-2
cdr3_aa: CASSFGVSYGYTF
cdr3_nt: TGTGCCAGCTCATTCGGGGTGAGCTATGGCTACACCTTC

v_call: TRBV13
d_call: .
clone_size: .
j_call: TRBJ2-3
cdr3_aa: CASARQGPDTQYF
cdr3_nt: TGTGCCAGCGCCCGCCAGGGTCCAGATACGCAGTATTTT

v_call: TRBV6-1
d_call: TRBD1
clone_size: .
j_call: TRBJ1-3
cdr3_aa: CASKGAGSSGNTIYF
cdr3_nt: TGTGCCAGCAAGGGGGCCGGGAGCTCTGGAAACACCATATATTTT

v_call: TRBV4-2
d_call: TRBD2
clone_size: once
j_call: TRBJ2-5
cdr3_aa: CASSQGTSGGAETQYF
cdr3_nt: TGTGCCAGCAGCCAAGGGACTAGCGGGGGGGCAGAGACCCAGTACTTC

v_call: TRBV10-3
d_call: TRBD2
clone_size: .
j_call: TRBJ2-1
cdr3_aa: CAISVSASGKMNEQFF
cdr3_nt: TGTGCCATCAGTGTCAGTGCTAGCGGGAAGATGAATGAGCAGTTCTTC

v_call: TRBV6-5
d_call: TRBD2
clone_size: .
j_call: TRBJ2-7
cdr3_aa: CASSYSTSGSAYEQYF
cdr3_nt: TGTGCCAGCAGTTACTCGACTAGCGGGAGCGCCTACGAGCAGTACTTC

v_call: TRBV30
d_call: .
clone_size: few
j_call: TRBJ1-4
cdr3_aa: CAWSVGGLSEKLFF
cdr3_nt: TGTGCCTGGAGTGTAGGGGGGCTTAGTGAAAAACTGTTTTTT

v_call: TRBV25-1
d_call: .
clone_size: .
j_call: TRBJ1-1
cdr3_aa: CASSDRYSNLNTEAFF
cdr3_nt: TGTGCCAGCAGTGATAGATACAGTAACCTGAACACTGAAGCTTTCTTT

v_call: TRBV28
d_call: .
clone_size: .
j_call: TRBJ2-1
cdr3_aa: CASSLWGFEQFF
cdr3_nt: TGTGCCAGCAGTTTATGGGGCTTTGAGCAGTTCTTC

v_call: TRBV7-8
d_call: .
clone_size: .
j_call: TRBJ2-7
cdr3_aa: CASSTSVRDEQYF
cdr3_nt: TGTGCCAGCAGTACCTCCGTTCGGGACGAGCAGTACTTC

v_call: TRBV5-5
d_call: TRBD1
clone_size: .
j_call: TRBJ1-1
cdr3_aa: CASSFSGQGEAFF
cdr3_nt: TGTGCCAGCAGCTTTTCTGGACAGGGTGAAGCTTTCTTT

v_call: TRBV6-5
d_call: TRBD1
clone_size: .
j_call: TRBJ2-7
cdr3_aa: CASSLRTGTYEQYF
cdr3_nt: TGTGCCAGCAGTCTCCGGACAGGGACCTACGAGCAGTACTTC

v_call: TRBV5-1
d_call: TRBD1
clone_size: .
j_call: TRBJ2-2
cdr3_aa: CASNNRQGNTGELFF
cdr3_nt: TGCGCCAGCAATAACCGACAGGGCAACACCGGGGAGCTGTTTTTT

v_call: TRBV28
d_call: TRBD1
clone_size: few
j_call: TRBJ2-1
cdr3_aa: CASNPTGSYNEQFF
cdr3_nt: TGTGCCAGCAACCCGACAGGGAGTTACAATGAGCAGTTCTTC

v_call: TRBV4-1
d_call: .
clone_size: .
j_call: TRBJ2-3
cdr3_aa: CASSRVGRTDTQYF
cdr3_nt: TGCGCCAGCAGCCGGGTGGGGCGCACAGATACGCAGTATTTT

v_call: TRBV27
d_call: TRBD2
clone_size: .
j_call: TRBJ2-7
cdr3_aa: CASSLGTSPSYEQYF
cdr3_nt: TGTGCCAGCAGTTTAGGGACTAGCCCATCCTACGAGCAGTACTTC